These 23 T cell receptor beta chains came from one sample sequenced in a study of CD8 T cells in ankylosing spondylitis. Using its own MiXCR run on the 5' RACE reads, TCRdb lists one record per CDR3 protein. The profile covers some 270,000 distinct CDR3 sequences, with over 15% appearing a single time and around 30% taken by the ten largest. The sequencing input was blood, either unsorted or a sorted T cell fraction (not recorded which). These receptors originate from a male donor with ankylosing spondylitis or in good health (not recorded which).

This clonotype came up a few times. V is TRBV27 and J is TRBJ2-7; TRBD1 agrees at 7 bases. The CDR3 sequence is 15 residues long. From germline, CDR1 is MNHEY and CDR2 SMNVEV (reference sequence). After removal of 5 bases from V and 5 bases from J, the junction contained 12 bases not matched to a gene. DNA of the CDR3: TGTGCCAGCAGTCCCCCGCGACAGGGCCGGCACGAGCAGTACTTC. As protein: CASSPPRQGRHEQYF.

This clonotype showed up just a few times. V and J are TRBV6-5 and TRBJ2-3; D is unresolved. The CDR3 covers 13 residues. Trimming pared 2 bases from V and 2 bases from J, leaving 5 bases between. Germline V gene sequence: CDR1 MNHEY, CDR2 SVGAGI. CDR3 amino acids: CASSYDDTDTQYF. In DNA form, the CDR3 reads TGTGCCAGCAGTTACGACGACACAGATACGCAGTATTTT.

This clonotype appeared many times. V gene TRBV12-3 or TRBV12-4 combines with J gene TRBJ2-1; 8 nucleotides agree with TRBD2. The CDR3 has 14 residues. J gave up 6 bases and V 7 bases, and 8 bases lay outside the gene matches. The CDR3 loop reads CASNTGGMRNEQFF. The CDR3 bases are TGTGCCAGCAACACGGGAGGGATGCGCAATGAGCAGTTCTTC.

This clonotype was counted many times. The chain combines TRBV4-2 with TRBJ2-7, with 14 bases lining up with TRBD2. Per germline, CDR1 LGHNA and CDR2 YNFKEQ. After removal of 3 bases from V and 4 bases from J, the junction contained 5 bases not matched to a gene. The CDR3 length is 16 residues. The CDR3 reads CASSQPGLAGGYEQYF. In DNA, the CDR3 is TGTGCCAGCAGCCAGCCCGGACTAGCGGGAGGTTACGAGCAGTACTTC.

The genes are TRBV27 and TRBJ2-1; D is unresolved. The germline V gene has CDR1 MNHEY and CDR2 SMNVEV (reference sequence). The CDR3 spans 13 residues. V was shortened by 10 bases and J by 0 bases, with 10 bases between the two germline ends. The CDR3 DNA sequence: TGTGCCACCGGTGAGAGCTCCTACAATGAGCAGTTCTTC. Protein product: CATGESSYNEQFF.

J is TRBJ2-7 and V is TRBV6-1, with 9 bases matching TRBD2. Trimming at V came to 7 bases and at J to 1 base, leaving 8 bases not matched to a gene. In germline, CDR1 is MNHNS, CDR2 SASEGT. The CDR3 sequence is 15 residues long. CDR3 in DNA: TGTGCCAGCAACTCCATAGCGGGAGATTCCTACGAGCAGTACTTC. It specifies CASNSIAGDSYEQYF.

This clonotype has at least ten counts. V is TRBV6-5 and J is TRBJ2-3; the D is unclear. This CDR3 has 15 residues. Trimming pared 1 base from V and 0 bases from J, leaving 8 bases between. Looked up from germline, CDR1 is MNHEY and CDR2 is SVGAGI. CDR3 coding DNA: TGTGCCAGCAGTTACTTTGGCACGAGCACAGATACGCAGTATTTT. Amino acids: CASSYFGTSTDTQYF.

This clonotype was seen more than once but under ten times. The chain couples TRBV29-1 to TRBJ2-1; D gene unclear. V was shortened by 3 bases and J by 0 bases, with 3 bases between the two germline ends. CDR3 length equals 12 residues. Germline CDR1 is SQVTM and CDR2 is ANQGSEA. As DNA, the CDR3 is TGCAGCGTTGACGTCTCCTACAATGAGCAGTTCTTC. It translates to CSVDVSYNEQFF.

This clonotype was seen a handful of times. The chain employs TRBV5-1 and TRBJ2-7, with no clear D. Germline assignment: CDR1 SGHRS and CDR2 YFSETQ. This CDR3 is 16 amino acids long. The V end was cut by 4 bases, the J end by 4 bases, with 21 bases between. CDR3 sequence (DNA): TGCGCCAGCAGCCCTGAGACCACCCCTGGGGTTTACGAGCAGTACTTC. The encoded protein is CASSPETTPGVYEQYF. Full variable domain (outside the CDR3, taken from reference TRBV5-1 and TRBJ2-7): KAGVTQTPRYLIKTRGQQVTLSCSPISGHRSVSWYQQTPGQGLQFLFEYFSETQRNKGNFPGRFSGRQFSNSRSEMNVSTLELGDSALYLCASSPETTPGVYEQYFGPGTRLTVT.

This clonotype has more than one count but fewer than ten. The chain uses TRBV12-3 or TRBV12-4 and TRBJ2-3; TRBD2 is a possible D gene (6 bases). The CDR3 totals 15 residues. V lost 5 bases to trimming and J lost 0 bases, with 12 bases between them. This CDR3 reads CASSPTGESTDTQYF. CDR3 DNA: TGTGCCAGCAGTCCAACGGGGGAGAGCACAGATACGCAGTATTTT.

The chain links TRBV7-6 to TRBJ2-3, with TRBD2 identical over 9 bases. The junction had 16 bases not matched to a gene; V was cut back by 4 bases and J by 2 bases. The CDR3 sequence is 19 residues long. The V gene's germline CDR1 is SGHVS and CDR2 FNYEAQ. The CDR3 here is CASSSGPLSGSAPTDTQYF. In DNA form, the CDR3 reads TGTGCCAGCAGCTCGGGACCGCTTAGCGGGAGCGCACCCACAGATACGCAGTATTTT. Full variable domain (remainder filled in from reference TRBV7-6 and TRBJ2-3): GAGVSQSPRYKVTKRGQDVALRCDPISGHVSLYWYRQALGQGPEFLTYFNYEAQQDKSGLPNDRFSAERPEGSISTLTIQRTEQRDSAMYRCASSSGPLSGSAPTDTQYFGPGTRLTVL.

This rearrangement joins TRBV5-1 to TRBJ2-1; 10 nucleotides agree with TRBD1. The CDR3 extends over 15 amino acids. Germline CDR1 is SGHRS and CDR2 is YFSETQ. V was clipped by 4 bases and J by 3 bases; unmatched bases: 4. The DNA of the CDR3 is TGCGCCAGCAGCCCGGACAGGGGGTTCTACAATGAGCAGTTCTTC. This translates into CASSPDRGFYNEQFF.

This sequence joins TRBV7-9 and TRBJ1-1; D is ambiguous. CDR3 length: 14 residues. V gave up 5 bases and J gave up 1 base, with 11 bases separating them. The germline CDR1 and CDR2 sequences are SEHNR and FQNEAQ (reference sequence). The CDR3 DNA follows: TGTGCCAGCAGCGCTACTGGCGCGAACACTGAAGCTTTCTTT. This sequence encodes CASSATGANTEAFF.

The chain recombines TRBV5-1 with TRBJ2-1; 13 nucleotides line up with TRBD2. Germline V CDR1 and CDR2: SGHRS, YFSETQ. This CDR3 is built from 16 residues. J gave up 8 bases and V 0 bases, and 5 bases lay outside the gene matches. The CDR3 DNA sequence: TGCGCCAGCAGCTTGGCGGGACTAGCGGGAATAGATGAGCAGTTCTTC. Translated: CASSLAGLAGIDEQFF.

The chain has TRBV7-9 and TRBJ1-5; 9 bases agree with TRBD1. V gave up 5 bases and J gave up 4 bases; unmatched junction bases: 9. Germline assignment: CDR1 SEHNR and CDR2 FQNEAQ (reference sequence). CDR3 length: 16 residues. This CDR3 is CASSQTVGQGNQPQHF. In nucleotides, the CDR3 is TGTGCCAGCAGCCAAACCGTTGGACAGGGGAATCAGCCCCAGCATTTT.

This sequence joins TRBV3-1 and TRBJ2-2; D is tentatively TRBD1 or TRBD2 (5 bases each). Trimming shortened V by 2 bases and J by 5 bases, and 9 bases separated the two germline ends. Per germline, CDR1 LGHDT and CDR2 YNNKEL (reference sequence). CDR3 size: 14 residues. The CDR3 spells CASSQPWGTGELFF. The CDR3 nucleotides read TGTGCCAGCAGCCAACCCTGGGGGACCGGGGAGCTGTTTTTT. Combining the CDR3 with reference TRBV3-1 and TRBJ2-2 gives the whole variable domain DTAVSQTPKYLVTQMGNDKSIKCEQNLGHDTMYWYKQDSKKFLKIMFSYNNKELIINETVPNRFSPKSPDKAHLNLHINSLELGDSAVYFCASSQPWGTGELFFGEGSRLTVL.

This clonotype has only a few counts. V is TRBV11-1 and J is TRBJ2-1, with a tentative D call TRBD2 (6 bases). In germline, CDR1 is SGHAT, CDR2 FQDESV (reference sequence). This CDR3 contains 16 residues. V dropped 5 bases and J dropped 0 bases, with 14 bases sitting between them. CDR3 amino acids: CASSTSGWSSYNEQFF. The CDR3 DNA reads as TGTGCCAGCAGCACCAGCGGGTGGAGCTCCTACAATGAGCAGTTCTTC.

There are a few counts of this clonotype. The chain combines TRBV28 with TRBJ2-1; D possibly matches TRBD1 or TRBD2 (5 bases each). CDR3 size: 15 residues. V dropped 7 bases and J dropped 5 bases, with 18 bases sitting between them. Per the germline V gene, CDR1 is MDHEN and CDR2 is SYDVKM. The CDR3: CASTEGSGSHNEQFF. For the CDR3, the DNA is TGTGCCAGCACCGAGGGTTCAGGGTCCCACAATGAGCAGTTCTTC.

V gene TRBV5-1 combines with J gene TRBJ2-1, with D unclear. From germline, CDR1 is SGHRS and CDR2 YFSETQ. This CDR3 is built from 17 residues. V was shortened by 4 bases and J by 3 bases, with 20 bases between the two germline ends. The CDR3 DNA is TGCGCCAGCAGCCCCTGGCCTCCGCGAGATCACTACAATGAGCAGTTCTTC. As protein: CASSPWPPRDHYNEQFF.

In its sample, this clonotype is medium-sized (0.01 to 0.1%). CDR3 in amino acids: CASSAGVYTGELFF. CDR3 DNA sequence: TGCGCCAGCAGCGCGGGAGTATACACCGGGGAGCTGTTTTTT. The chain carries TRBV5-1 and TRBJ2-2, with 7 bases identical to TRBD2. This CDR3 has 14 residues. Germline V gene sequence: CDR1 SGHRS, CDR2 YFSETQ. V dropped 4 bases and J dropped 3; count of bases not matched to a gene: 3.

The chain couples TRBV29-1 to TRBJ2-1; D unresolved. Germline V gene lookup returns CDR1 SQVTM and CDR2 ANQGSEA. Trimming left V 5 bases short and J 0 bases short, with 8 bases between. The CDR3 spans 13 residues. CDR3 protein: CSVTRSSYNEQFF. CDR3 DNA sequence: TGCAGCGTTACTCGGAGCTCCTACAATGAGCAGTTCTTC.

V gene TRBV7-9 combines with J gene TRBJ2-2; D is ambiguous. This CDR3 comprises 13 residues. The germline gives CDR1 SEHNR, CDR2 FQNEAQ (reference sequence). V was trimmed by 4 bases and J by 7 bases, leaving 10 bases between them. The CDR3 sequence: CASSSVTGGELFF. CDR3 nucleotides: TGTGCCAGCAGCTCGGTTACGGGCGGGGAGCTGTTTTTT.

This clonotype was counted a few times. The CDR3 sequence is CASSQREPYEQYF. The CDR3 DNA reads as TGCGCCAGCAGCCAGCGGGAGCCCTACGAGCAGTACTTC. The chain joins TRBV4-1 to TRBJ2-7; 7 bases are shared with TRBD2. Trimming cost V 3 bases and J 2 bases; bases outside gene matches: 1. CDR1 and CDR2 from the germline V gene are MGHRA and YSYEKL. The CDR3 sequence is 13 residues long.